This note documents a single T cell receptor (beta chain) sequence. Its antigen is as yet unknown. A much larger clone differs from this one at a single base, so this may be a read error. Germline lookup yields CDR1 SGHTA and CDR2 FQGNSA. The V gene lost 2 bases and the J gene lost 4 bases, with 5 bases spanning the gap. This CDR3 spans 12 amino acids. This sample was taken from a study of shared clonotypes between healthy human individuals. Study context: The study drew on two women and a few men aged 18 to 49 as donors.

Study results and limitations: Only blood underwent sampling, and tissue repertoires likely differ.

Using immunoSEQ multiplex PCR, the repertoire was profiled, and TCRdb retains in-frame clones only, with some absent. The repertoire holds some 980,000 clones, with about three quarters as singletons. CD4+ cell separation produced CD45RA+ naive and CD45RA-negative memory subsets. The specimen was memory CD4+ T cells sorted from blood. The subset denotes: CD45RA-negative fraction. The rearrangement links TRBV7-2 to TRBJ1-2; tentative D call: TRBD1 (5 bases). The receptor was isolated from a man aged 18 to 29 in good health. This chain's CDR3 is CASSLRGYGYTF. Here the CDR3 DNA reads TGTGCCAGCAGCTTAAGGGGCTATGGCTACACCTTC. Supplemented by reference TRBV7-2 and TRBJ1-2, the full variable domain reads GAGVSQSPSNKVTEKGKDVELRCDPISGHTALYWYRQSLGQGLEFLIYFQGNSAPDKSGLPSDRFSAERTGGSVSTLTIQRTQQEDSAVYLCASSLRGYGYTFGSGTRLTVV.